This passage covers 30 T cell receptor beta chains from one sample sequenced in a study of shared clonotypes between healthy human individuals. TCRdb keeps only in-frame clones here, not all; method: immunoSEQ multiplex PCR. Among about 2.4 million clones listed, more than 90% were seen once. The sample was naive CD4+ T cells sorted from blood. Subset meaning: CD45RA+ positively selected. The receptors come from a man between 18 and 29 years old in good health.

The V and J genes are TRBV6-6 and TRBJ2-6; D call uncertain. V gave up 6 bases and J gave up 0 bases, with 12 bases separating them. Germline V gives CDR1 MNHNY, CDR2 SVGAGI (reference sequence). The CDR3 spans 16 residues. The CDR3 is CASSPRRSSGANVLTF. CDR3 coding DNA: TGTGCCAGCAGCCCCCGACGGAGCTCTGGGGCCAACGTCCTGACTTTC.

The rearrangement joins TRBV5-6 to TRBJ2-3; maybe TRBD1 (5 bases). The germline V gene has CDR1 SGHDT and CDR2 YYEEEE. Trimming shortened V by 0 bases and J by 6 bases, and 11 bases separated the two germline ends. This CDR3 region has 14 residues. The CDR3 loop is CASSLGRQGDTQYF. The CDR3 region has the DNA TGTGCCAGCAGCTTGGGCCGGCAGGGCGATACGCAGTATTTT.

A remark on this clone: This same CDR3 is encoded by further DNA sequences in the sample. The chain couples TRBV6-1 to TRBJ1-3, with unresolved D. Trimming took 0 bases from V and 8 from J, leaving 11 bases between them. Germline values: CDR1 MNHNS, CDR2 SASEGT. The CDR3 is 14 amino acids. CDR3 amino acids: CASSEALRGDTIYF. For the CDR3, the DNA is TGTGCCAGCAGTGAAGCGCTTCGGGGTGACACCATATATTTT.

This chain uses TRBV7-2 with TRBJ2-7; TRBD2 aligns across 8 bases. Looked up from germline, CDR1 is SGHTA and CDR2 is FQGNSA. The junction had 17 bases not matched to a gene; V was cut back by 2 bases and J by 2 bases. This CDR3 region has 19 residues. The CDR3 reads CASSLQGQAGLGRTYEQYF. CDR3 DNA sequence: TGTGCCAGCAGCTTACAGGGCCAGGCGGGACTAGGTCGGACCTACGAGCAGTACTTC.

The rearrangement joins TRBV5-4 to TRBJ2-7, with TRBD2 identical over 14 bases. Trimming at V came to 2 bases and at J to 11 bases, leaving 9 bases not matched to a gene. CDR1 is SGHNT and CDR2 is YYREEE in the germline V gene (reference sequence). The CDR3 consists of 15 residues. As DNA, the CDR3 is TGTGCCAGCAGCTTAATCGGGACTAGCGGGAGTGAGGAGTACTTC. Protein product: CASSLIGTSGSEEYF.

The chain couples TRBV4-1 to TRBJ2-7; TRBD1 is a possible D gene (8 bases). V was clipped by 0 bases and J by 9 bases, with 24 bases between them. The CDR3 is 17 amino acids. The V gene's germline CDR1 is MGHRA and CDR2 YSYEKL. CDR3 amino acids: CASSQEETGASGMGQYF. The CDR3 bases are TGCGCCAGCAGCCAAGAGGAGACAGGGGCAAGCGGGATGGGGCAGTACTTC.

The CDR3: CAISEGGRMNTEAFF. The DNA for the CDR3 is TGTGCCATCAGTGAGGGCGGAAGGATGAACACTGAAGCTTTCTTT. V gene TRBV10-3 combines with J gene TRBJ1-1; D is unclear. V was trimmed by 2 bases and J by 0 bases, leaving 10 bases between them. The length of the CDR3 is 15 residues. Germline V gene data show CDR1 as ENHRY and CDR2 as SYGVKD.

The chain recombines TRBV6-5 with TRBJ1-5; D remains ambiguous. The CDR3 extends over 12 amino acids. The V and J ends lost 6 bases and 4 bases respectively, with 7 bases between them. Germline V lookup: CDR1 MNHEY, CDR2 SVGAGI. The CDR3 sequence: CASRRKNQPQHF. The CDR3 nucleotides are TGTGCCAGCAGGCGGAAAAATCAGCCCCAGCATTTT.

With regard to this clone: The same CDR3 also results from other DNA sequences found in this sample. CDR3 loop: CAISERAGANVLTF. The CDR3 nucleotides read TGTGCCATCAGTGAGAGGGCTGGGGCCAACGTCCTGACTTTC. The chain employs TRBV10-3 and TRBJ2-6; D is undetermined. The ends were cut back, 2 bases at V and 2 bases at J, with 4 bases in the middle. The length of the CDR3 is 14 residues. Germline V gene data show CDR1 as ENHRY and CDR2 as SYGVKD.

This chain uses TRBV4-1 with TRBJ1-5; 11 bases agree with TRBD1. Germline V gene lookup returns CDR1 MGHRA and CDR2 YSYEKL. The CDR3 is made up of 16 amino acids. V dropped 4 bases and J dropped 0; count of bases not matched to a gene: 2. The CDR3 here is CASSRTGGYSNQPQHF. The CDR3 DNA reads TGCGCCAGCAGCCGGACAGGGGGCTATAGCAATCAGCCCCAGCATTTT.

The chain combines TRBV6-1 with TRBJ2-2; D tentatively reads TRBD1 or TRBD2 (5 bases each). The V end was cut by 8 bases, the J end by 7 bases, with 20 bases between. CDR1 and CDR2 (germline): MNHNS, SASEGT. This CDR3 spans 15 amino acids. CDR3 region: CASGGLASLIGELFF. For the CDR3, the DNA is TGTGCCAGCGGGGGTTTGGCTAGCCTGATCGGGGAGCTGTTTTTT.

The chain couples TRBV4-3 to TRBJ2-4; tentative D call: TRBD1 (5 bases). The CDR3 sequence is 16 residues long. V was pared by 1 base and J by 0 bases, with 10 bases between. Germline CDR1 reads LGHNA; CDR2 reads YSLEER. Here the CDR3 DNA reads TGCGCCAGCAGCCAAGGTGGGGCGCAAGCCAAAAACATTCAGTACTTC. Translated, it gives CASSQGGAQAKNIQYF.

Note on this clone: Different DNA sequences within this sample yield the same CDR3. J is TRBJ2-1 and V is TRBV4-3; no firm D call. The V gene's germline CDR1 is LGHNA and CDR2 YSLEER. The CDR3 consists of 13 residues. The V end lost 0 bases, the J end lost 6 bases, and 6 bases lay between the germline ends. CDR3: CASSQEMGNEQFF. Here the CDR3 DNA reads TGCGCCAGCAGCCAAGAGATGGGCAATGAGCAGTTCTTC.

V is TRBV5-1 and J is TRBJ2-5; D possibly uses TRBD1 or TRBD2 (7 bases each). CDR3 length equals 14 residues. Germline loops: CDR1 SGHRS, CDR2 YFSETQ. The V end was cut by 5 bases, the J end by 5 bases, with 16 bases between. CDR3 coding DNA: TGCGCCAGCAGATCCAGGGGGGGACCGGAGACCCAGTACTTC. Its protein product is CASRSRGGPETQYF.

The gene calls are TRBV6-5 and TRBJ2-7, with D possibly matching TRBD1 (5 bases). CDR3 size: 12 residues. Looked up from germline, CDR1 is MNHEY and CDR2 is SVGAGI. V was shortened by 7 bases and J by 3 bases, with 10 bases between the two germline ends. CDR3 protein: CASMAGNYEQYF. In DNA, the CDR3 is TGTGCCAGCATGGCAGGGAACTACGAGCAGTACTTC.

The chain combines TRBV5-5 with TRBJ1-2, with 8 bases fitting TRBD1. Unmatched junction bases numbered 8, after V lost 3 bases and J lost 1 base. Germline CDR1 and CDR2: SGHKS and YYEKEE (reference sequence). The CDR3 covers 16 residues. The CDR3 DNA is TGTGCCAGCAGCTCCAGGGCAGGGGGCTATAACTATGGCTACACCTTC. It specifies CASSSRAGGYNYGYTF.

The chain's CDR3 is CASSFRTGTMVYGYTF. The CDR3 coding sequence is TGTGCCAGCAGCTTTAGGACAGGGACTATGGTGTATGGCTACACCTTC. The chain joins TRBV5-6 to TRBJ1-2, with 8 nucleotides matching TRBD1. The CDR3 totals 16 residues. Germline CDR1 SGHDT, CDR2 YYEEEE. After removal of 2 bases from V and 5 bases from J, the junction contained 11 bases not matched to a gene. Looking up the rest from reference TRBV5-6 and TRBJ1-2 gives the full variable domain: DAGVTQSPTHLIKTRGQQVTLRCSPKSGHDTVSWYQQALGQGPQFIFQYYEEEERQRGNFPDRFSGHQFPNYSSELNVNALLLGDSALYLCASSFRTGTMVYGYTFGSGTRLTVV.

The V call is TRBV10-1, the J call TRBJ1-1; no clear D gene. Trimming removed 0 bases from V and 1 base from J, with 9 bases in between. Germline V CDR1 and CDR2: WNHNN, SYGVQD (reference sequence). This CDR3 is built from 15 residues. The CDR3 here is CASSESSLGNTEAFF. The CDR3 bases are TGCGCCAGCAGTGAGTCCAGCCTGGGGAACACTGAAGCTTTCTTT.

The chain links TRBV4-1 to TRBJ2-3, with D perhaps given as TRBD1 or TRBD2 (6 bases each). Germline loops: CDR1 MGHRA, CDR2 YSYEKL. V was shortened by 2 bases and J by 0 bases, with 24 bases between the two germline ends. This CDR3 is built from 20 residues. The CDR3 coding sequence is TGCGCCAGCAGCCAAACATGGGGGGCCCCGGAACGCACTAGCACAGATACGCAGTATTTT. Its protein product is CASSQTWGAPERTSTDTQYF.

This chain joins TRBV9 and TRBJ2-1; 13 bases are a match to TRBD2. The CDR3 runs 17 residues. Germline V lookup: CDR1 SGDLS, CDR2 YYNGEE. The J segment lost 0 bases and the V segment lost 2 bases, leaving 2 bases of the junction unmatched. This CDR3 is CASSVGLAGVSYNEQFF. The CDR3 coding sequence is TGTGCCAGCAGCGTCGGACTAGCGGGAGTCTCCTACAATGAGCAGTTCTTC.

The rearrangement joins TRBV19 to TRBJ1-2; TRBD1 might be the D (6 bases). The germline V gene has CDR1 LNHDA and CDR2 SQIVND (reference sequence). CDR3 length: 14 amino acids. The ends were cut back, 9 bases at V and 5 bases at J, with 19 bases in the middle. The CDR3 loop reads CASSGEGETYGYTF. The CDR3 bases are TGTGCCAGCAGTGGCGAGGGGGAAACTTATGGCTACACCTTC.

V gene TRBV25-1 combines with J gene TRBJ2-1, with D uncertain. Germline V lookup: CDR1 MGHDK, CDR2 SYGVNS. The CDR3 covers 13 residues. Trimming left V 9 bases short and J 1 base short, with 10 bases between. CDR3 nucleotides: TGTGCCAGTGCGGATCCTTCCTACAATGAGCAGTTCTTC. Protein: CASADPSYNEQFF.

The chain employs TRBV2 and TRBJ2-7; 7 positions match TRBD2. With 8 bases clipped from V and 6 bases from J, the junction kept 16 bases outside the gene matches. Germline CDR1 and CDR2: SNHLY and FYNNEI. The CDR3 sequence is 15 residues long. The CDR3 DNA follows: TGTGCCAGCTCCATAGCGGGTAGGGCCGCTATCGAGCAGTACTTC. It yields the protein CASSIAGRAAIEQYF.

With respect to this clone: The identical CDR3 is also encoded by other nucleotide sequences in the sample. V and J are TRBV6-1 and TRBJ2-6; TRBD1 agrees at 7 bases. The CDR3 spans 15 residues. CDR1 is MNHNS and CDR2 is SASEGT in the germline V gene. Trimming at V came to 4 bases and at J to 1 base, leaving 1 base not matched to a gene. The chain's CDR3 is CASSGQGSGANVLTF. The CDR3 DNA follows: TGTGCCAGCAGTGGACAGGGTTCTGGGGCCAACGTCCTGACTTTC.

This clone was recorded only once. The V call is TRBV6-1, the J call TRBJ2-6; D not certain. The CDR3 loop spans 12 amino acids. V lost 7 bases, J lost 13 bases, and 14 bases lay in between. Germline V gene sequence: CDR1 MNHNS, CDR2 SASEGT. CDR3 nucleotides: TGTGCCAGCAAACCCACCCTTCAGGTCCTGACTTTC. Translation gives CASKPTLQVLTF.

The V gene is TRBV5-1, the J gene TRBJ1-6; possible D gene TRBD1, 5 bases. The CDR3 is 14 amino acids. Germline V lookup: CDR1 SGHRS, CDR2 YFSETQ. Trimming stripped 3 bases from V and 8 bases from J, with 12 bases between. The CDR3 bases are TGCGCCAGCAGCTGGGGGGATTCGTATTCACCCCTCCACTTT. Translated: CASSWGDSYSPLHF.

The genes are TRBV5-1 and TRBJ1-1, with TRBD1 matching 7 bases. The germline V gene encodes CDR1 SGHRS and CDR2 YFSETQ. V lost 6 bases, J lost 1 base, and 6 bases stayed unmatched. This CDR3 has 14 amino acids. Here the CDR3 reads CASMPSGGNTEAFF. The CDR3 DNA reads TGCGCCAGCATGCCTTCAGGGGGGAACACTGAAGCTTTCTTT.

The gene calls are TRBV5-1 and TRBJ2-5; D uncertain. The J call may be faulty, since TRBJ2-7 better matches the DNA end. Germline values: CDR1 SGHRS, CDR2 YFSETQ. The CDR3 length is 14 residues. This chain's CDR3 is CASSLASLAGEQYF. DNA for the CDR3: TGCGCCAGCAGCTTGGCTTCTCTTGCCGGCGAGCAGTACTTC.

The table lists this clone with a few counts. The chain uses TRBV9 and TRBJ1-2, with unresolved D. The V end was cut by 0 bases, the J end by 4 bases, with 10 bases between. Germline V gene sequence: CDR1 SGDLS, CDR2 YYNGEE. The CDR3 runs to 14 residues. CDR3 bases: TGTGCCAGCAGCGTAGACTCAGACGGCTATGGCTACACCTTC. Its translation: CASSVDSDGYGYTF.

With respect to this clone: The same CDR3 also results from other DNA sequences found in this sample. The chain combines TRBV9 with TRBJ2-2; D gene ambiguous. The CDR3 loop spans 14 amino acids. Germline CDR1 is SGDLS and CDR2 is YYNGEE. V gave up 0 bases and J gave up 2 bases, with 5 bases separating them. The DNA for the CDR3 is TGTGCCAGCAGCGTAGGGCAAAACACCGGGGAGCTGTTTTTT. Protein sequence: CASSVGQNTGELFF.